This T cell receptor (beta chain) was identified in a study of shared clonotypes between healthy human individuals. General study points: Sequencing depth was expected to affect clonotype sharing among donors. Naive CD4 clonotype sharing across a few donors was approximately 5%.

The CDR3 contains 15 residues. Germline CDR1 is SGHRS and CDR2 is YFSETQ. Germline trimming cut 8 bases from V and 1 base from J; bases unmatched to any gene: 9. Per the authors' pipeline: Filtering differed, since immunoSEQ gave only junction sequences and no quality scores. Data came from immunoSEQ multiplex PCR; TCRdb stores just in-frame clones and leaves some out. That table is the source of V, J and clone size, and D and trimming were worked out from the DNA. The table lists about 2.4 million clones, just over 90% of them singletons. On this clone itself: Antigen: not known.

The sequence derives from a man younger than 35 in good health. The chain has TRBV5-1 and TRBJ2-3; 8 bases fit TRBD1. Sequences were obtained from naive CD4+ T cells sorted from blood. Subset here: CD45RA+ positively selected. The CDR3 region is CASAETGARTDTQYF. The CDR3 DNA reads TGCGCCAGTGCTGAGACAGGGGCCCGCACAGATACGCAGTATTTT.